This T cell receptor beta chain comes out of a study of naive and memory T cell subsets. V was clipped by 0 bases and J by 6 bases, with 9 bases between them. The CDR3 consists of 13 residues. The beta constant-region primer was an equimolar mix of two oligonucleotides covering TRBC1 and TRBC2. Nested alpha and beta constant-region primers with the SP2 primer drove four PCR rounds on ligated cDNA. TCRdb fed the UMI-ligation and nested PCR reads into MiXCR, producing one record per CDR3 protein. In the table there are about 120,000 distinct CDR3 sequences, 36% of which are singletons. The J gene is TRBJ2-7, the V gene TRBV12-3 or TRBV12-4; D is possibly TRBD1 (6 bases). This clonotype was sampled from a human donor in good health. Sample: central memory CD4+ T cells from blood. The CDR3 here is CASSLAQGREQYF. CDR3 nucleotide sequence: TGTGCCAGCAGTTTAGCCCAGGGGCGCGAGCAGTACTTC.